A few counts support the clone carrying this T cell receptor beta chain. Its target is unknown. This sample stems from a study of blood T cells in healthy people across ages. Study-wide findings and caveats: PBMCs left unsorted prevented a conclusive naive versus antigen-experienced comparison. Estimates of diversity drawn from one million T cells were considered underestimates.

Primed by a sample-barcoded 5' primer and a J-beta primer mix, a second PCR proceeded for roughly 6 to 12 cycles. No fewer than 3 million CDR3-containing paired-end reads came from each sample. Each CDR3 protein gets one entry after TCRdb re-called the 5' RACE reads with MiXCR. The data hold 450,000 to 700,000 distinct CDR3 sequences, with about 25% observed a single time. Staff drew approximately 9.1 milliliters of peripheral blood from each donor. From germline, CDR1 is SGHTA and CDR2 FQGNSA. This CDR3 has 14 amino acids. V dropped 5 bases and J dropped 7; count of bases not matched to a gene: 8. The chain carries TRBV7-2 and TRBJ2-5; 9 positions match TRBD2. The source of this sequence is a woman aged 65 to 85 in good health. Sequenced input: blood. The CDR3 DNA reads as TGTGCCAGCAGCCCCGGGGTAGCGGGGGTGACCCAGTACTTC. It translates to CASSPGVAGVTQYF.